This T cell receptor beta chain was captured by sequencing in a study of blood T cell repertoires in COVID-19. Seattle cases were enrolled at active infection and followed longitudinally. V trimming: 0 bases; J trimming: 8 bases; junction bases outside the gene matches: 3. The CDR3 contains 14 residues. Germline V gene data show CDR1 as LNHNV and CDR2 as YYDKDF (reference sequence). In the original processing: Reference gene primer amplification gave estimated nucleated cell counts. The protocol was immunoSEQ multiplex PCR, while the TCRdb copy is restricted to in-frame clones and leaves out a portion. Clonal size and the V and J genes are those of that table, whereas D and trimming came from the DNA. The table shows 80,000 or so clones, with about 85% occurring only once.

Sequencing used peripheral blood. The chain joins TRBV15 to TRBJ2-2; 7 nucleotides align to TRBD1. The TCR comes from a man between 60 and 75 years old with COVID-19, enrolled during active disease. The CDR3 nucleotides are TGTGCCACCAGCAGAGATAGGGGGCCTGGGGAGCTGTTTTTT. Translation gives CATSRDRGPGELFF.